The clone carrying this T cell receptor (beta chain) was counted only a few times. Its cognate antigen is unknown. Template switching, a step in the protocol, added a universal primer site, and cDNA carried unique molecular identifiers. A single record per CDR3 protein comes from TCRdb applying MiXCR to the 5' RACE reads. The sample has 1.5 million to 2 million distinct CDR3 sequences, about 31% seen once; the top ten hold roughly 0.3%. The V gene's germline CDR1 is SGHDN and CDR2 FVKESK. Trimming cost V 0 bases and J 2 bases, with 7 bases left between them. The CDR3 runs 14 residues. The sample comes from a study of identical twins. Findings and caveats of the study: Abundant cord blood beta clonotypes carried fewer insertions; memory repertoires showed none.

Sample: cord blood. The chain recombines TRBV14 with TRBJ1-2, with D uncertain. This receptor was obtained from a newborn girl in good health. CDR3 nucleotides: TGTGCCAGCAGCCAAGAGGCCGTAAACTATGGCTACACCTTC. Encoded protein: CASSQEAVNYGYTF.